This T cell receptor (beta chain) was documented in a study of blood T cell repertoires in COVID-19. For the study at large: The samples span acute and convalescent COVID-19 from the United States, Italy and Spain. PBMCs, B-cell-depleted T cells, or T cells were the source of the cDNA or gDNA that made up the material.

In the original workflow: Amplification of reference gene primers provided the estimated nucleated cell counts. Assay used: immunoSEQ multiplex PCR; TCRdb lists only in-frame clones, some missing. V and J calls and clone size are as listed in that table; D and trimming were resolved from the DNA. Among over 50,000 clones listed, 85% to 90% were seen once. Sequenced input: peripheral blood. The TCR comes from a man between 65 and 80 years old with active COVID-19.

Here the CDR3 reads CASSLGTAAEAFF. Written as DNA, the CDR3 is TGTGCCAGCAGTTTGGGGACAGCGGCTGAAGCTTTCTTT. The V and J genes are TRBV12-3 or TRBV12-4 and TRBJ1-1; 7 nucleotides match TRBD1. The CDR3 covers 13 residues. J was trimmed by 6 bases and V by 3 bases; bases with no gene match: 4.